The 9 T cell receptor beta chains in this list originate from one sample, sequenced in a study of T cells in localized non-small cell lung cancer. Profiled with immunoSEQ multiplex PCR; TCRdb holds only in-frame clones, not every one. The table has 15,000 to 20,000 clones, more than 70% seen once. Sample: peripheral blood, taken before any cancer treatment. All receptors come from a male donor at least 60 years old with stage III lung adenocarcinoma.

The chain uses TRBV4-1 and TRBJ2-7; TRBD1 aligns across 9 bases. Per germline, CDR1 MGHRA and CDR2 YSYEKL. After removal of 2 bases from V and 6 bases from J, the junction contained 11 bases not matched to a gene. This CDR3 comprises 16 residues. In nucleotides, the CDR3 is TGCGCCAGCAGCCAACCCCGGGGACAGGGCTCTCTCGAGCAGTACTTC. This encodes CASSQPRGQGSLEQYF.

The chain combines TRBV13 with TRBJ1-5; 8 bases fit TRBD1. Trimming took 0 bases from V and 4 from J; bases not matched to a gene: 5. Looked up from germline, CDR1 is PRHDT and CDR2 is FYEKMQ (reference sequence). The CDR3 has 16 residues. CDR3 residues: CASSLGRTGQNQPQHF. CDR3 nucleotides: TGTGCCAGCAGCTTAGGGAGGACAGGGCAAAATCAGCCCCAGCATTTT. The full variable domain, in which reference TRBV13 and TRBJ1-5 provide the parts outside the CDR3, is AAGVIQSPRHLIKEKRETATLKCYPIPRHDTVYWYQQGPGQDPQFLISFYEKMQSDKGSIPDRFSAQQFSDYHSELNMSSLELGDSALYFCASSLGRTGQNQPQHFGDGTRLSIL.

This clone was counted once. The chain joins TRBV11-2 to TRBJ2-7; D may be TRBD1 or TRBD2 (5 bases each). Trimming removed 0 bases from V and 3 bases from J, with 12 bases in between. CDR1 is SGHAT, CDR2 FQNNGV, per germline. The CDR3 runs to 15 residues. CDR3 nucleotides: TGTGCCAGCAGCTTAGATCAAGGGGCGGGCTACGAGCAGTACTTC. It codes for CASSLDQGAGYEQYF. Full variable domain (missing parts from reference TRBV11-2 and TRBJ2-7): EAGVAQSPRYKIIEKRQSVAFWCNPISGHATLYWYQQILGQGPKLLIQFQNNGVVDDSQLPKDRFSAERLKGVDSTLKIQPAKLEDSAVYLCASSLDQGAGYEQYFGPGTRLTVT.

This clone was recorded only once. The V and J genes are TRBV10-3 and TRBJ1-1; the D is unclear. The CDR3 totals 14 residues. CDR1 is ENHRY and CDR2 is SYGVKD in the germline V gene. Trimming pared 4 bases from V and 2 bases from J, leaving 11 bases between. Here the CDR3 reads CAISGLLGNTEAFF. CDR3 in DNA: TGTGCCATCAGTGGCCTTTTAGGAAACACTGAAGCTTTCTTT.

The chain joins TRBV6-6 to TRBJ2-7; D might be TRBD2 (5 bases). This CDR3 comprises 14 residues. The germline CDR1 and CDR2 sequences are MNHNY and SVGAGI (reference sequence). The V and J ends lost 2 bases and 7 bases respectively, with 15 bases between them. CDR3: CASSYRTPDREQYF. The CDR3 nucleotides read TGTGCCAGCAGTTACAGGACTCCGGATAGGGAGCAGTACTTC.

This chain joins TRBV4-1 and TRBJ2-3; 11 bases map to TRBD2. Germline CDR1 MGHRA, CDR2 YSYEKL. CDR3 length equals 19 residues. V was clipped by 0 bases and J by 0 bases; unmatched bases: 8. The CDR3: CASSQESSGGVDSTDTQYF. CDR3 coding DNA: TGCGCCAGCAGCCAAGAAAGTAGCGGGGGGGTCGACAGCACAGATACGCAGTATTTT.

This chain uses TRBV15 with TRBJ2-3; 11 positions agree with TRBD1. V shed 0 bases, J shed 4 bases, and the junction held 6 bases outside the gene matches. Per germline, CDR1 LNHNV and CDR2 YYDKDF (reference sequence). CDR3 size: 17 residues. In nucleotides, the CDR3 is TGTGCCACCAGCAGAGATGAGGACAGGGGGCGGGCAGATACGCAGTATTTT. Translated, it gives CATSRDEDRGRADTQYF.

The chain employs TRBV12-5 and TRBJ2-3; 8 positions agree with TRBD2. Losses at the gene ends were 6 bases for V and 3 bases for J; bases not matched to a gene: 8. CDR3 length: 15 residues. Germline-derived CDR1 and CDR2 are LGHNT and FRNRAP. Here the CDR3 DNA reads TGTGCTAGTGGCGCTACCGGGGGGGAGACAGATACGCAGTATTTT. It translates to CASGATGGETDTQYF.

The V gene is TRBV6-1, the J gene TRBJ2-6; TRBD1 might be the D (8 bases). The V end was cut by 8 bases, the J end by 2 bases, with 13 bases between. Looked up from germline, CDR1 is MNHNS and CDR2 is SASEGT. CDR3 length: 15 residues. CDR3 loop: CASEQGGTGANVLTF. CDR3 DNA: TGTGCCAGCGAACAGGGGGGGACTGGGGCCAACGTCCTGACTTTC.